Listed below are T cell receptor beta chains from one sample, sequenced in a study of T cell responses to AZD1222 COVID-19 vaccine. TCRdb's table, derived via immunoSEQ multiplex PCR, lists solely in-frame clones and lacks some. This sample has some 180,000 clones, with 70% to 90% found just once. The sample in question was peripheral blood, obtained 28 days after the second AZD1222 dose. The origin of the receptors is an adult who received the AZD1222 COVID-19 vaccine. The CDR3 runs from the conserved cysteine through the conserved F or W. The D gene is left open where the match is weak. Only some rows state a clone size, as once, few, many or a class for expanded clones.

clone_size,d_call,j_call,v_call,cdr3_nt,cdr3_aa
NA,NA,TRBJ2-5,TRBV3-1/TRBV3-2,TGTGCCAGCAGCCAAGGGGGAAAGGCGGAGACCCAGTACTTC,CASSQGGKAETQYF
NA,NA,TRBJ2-1,TRBV15,TGTGCCACCAGCAGTTACAGGTACAATGAGCAGTTCTTC,CATSSYRYNEQFF
NA,NA,TRBJ1-2,TRBV6-1,TGTGCCAGCAGTGAAGCGCTTTGGACGGGACCGGGAGGCTACACCTTC,CASSEALWTGPGGYTF
NA,NA,TRBJ2-2,TRBV5-4,TGTGCCAGCAGCTTGGCAGGGATAACCGGGGAGCTGTTTTTT,CASSLAGITGELFF
NA,NA,TRBJ2-6,TRBV4-3,TGCGCCAGCAGCCACGGAGACTTTACTGGGGCCAACGTCCTGACTTTC,CASSHGDFTGANVLTF
NA,NA,TRBJ1-3,TRBV4-1,TGCGCCAGCAGCCAAGCCGGGCTCCTCTCTGGAAACACCATATATTTT,CASSQAGLLSGNTIYF
once,NA,TRBJ2-7,TRBV18,TGTGCCAGCTCACCACTCCTCGACTCCTACGAGCAGTACTTC,CASSPLLDSYEQYF
NA,TRBD2,TRBJ2-3,TRBV3-1/TRBV3-2,TGTGCCAGCAGCCGCTCCGGACTAGCGGCCCACACAGATACGCAGTATTTT,CASSRSGLAAHTDTQYF
NA,NA,TRBJ1-6,TRBV5-1,TGCGCCAGCAGCTTGGCCGTCGGGAGAAGGGATTCACCCCTCCACTTT,CASSLAVGRRDSPLHF
few,TRBD1,TRBJ1-6,TRBV5-1,TGCGCCAGCAGCTTGTCGGGACAGGGAATTGGCGCCCTCCACTTT,CASSLSGQGIGALHF
NA,NA,TRBJ2-7,TRBV5-6,TGTGCCAGCAGCGGCAGCTCCTACGAGCAGTACTTC,CASSGSSYEQYF
NA,NA,TRBJ1-1,TRBV3-1/TRBV3-2,TGTGCCAGCAGCCAAGATATGGCAGGGTTGACTGAAGCTTTCTTT,CASSQDMAGLTEAFF
NA,NA,TRBJ1-2,TRBV27,TGTGCCAGCAGTAGGGAATACCTCAGGGTTGCTTTTTATGGCTACACCTTC,CASSREYLRVAFYGYTF
NA,NA,TRBJ1-3,TRBV5-1,TGCGCCAGCAGCCCGGGTAATCAGATCTCTGGAAACACCATATATTTT,CASSPGNQISGNTIYF
NA,TRBD1,TRBJ1-2,TRBV5-4,TGTGCCAGCCGCGTGTGGGAGGCAGGGGGTGGCTACACCTTC,CASRVWEAGGGYTF
NA,NA,TRBJ2-7,TRBV5-1,TGCGCCAGCAGCTTGGGTTCAGGGGCTTGGGAGCAGTACTTC,CASSLGSGAWEQYF
NA,NA,TRBJ1-2,TRBV19,TGTGCCAGTAGTATTAAAACTCACATCCCCTATGGCTACACCTTC,CASSIKTHIPYGYTF
NA,NA,TRBJ2-3,TRBV6-5,TGTGCCAGCAGCATACTAGGCAGCACAGATACGCAGTATTTT,CASSILGSTDTQYF
NA,TRBD2,TRBJ2-4,TRBV27,TGTGCCAGTAGCGGGTTTAGCGGGGGCCCCAAAGACATTCAGTACTTC,CASSGFSGGPKDIQYF
NA,NA,TRBJ2-3,TRBV13,TGTGCCAGCAGCTCCGTGGCGATTACAGATACGCAGTATTTT,CASSSVAITDTQYF
NA,NA,TRBJ1-1,TRBV6-5,TGTGCCAGCAGTTACGCCACAGGGTCCACTGAAGCTTTCTTT,CASSYATGSTEAFF
NA,NA,TRBJ2-3,TRBV7-2,TGTGCCAGCAGCTTCAGCCCCAACACAGATACGCAGTATTTT,CASSFSPNTDTQYF
NA,NA,TRBJ1-2,TRBV21-1,TGTGCCAGCAGCAAAGGGACAGGAAGCGAGAGGGGAGGTGGCTACACCTTC,CASSKGTGSERGGGYTF
NA,NA,TRBJ2-7,TRBV27,TGTGCCAGCAGCCGCCTGCCCACGGGGGTCGCCTACGAGCAGTACTTC,CASSRLPTGVAYEQYF
NA,TRBD2,TRBJ2-5,TRBV6-1,TGTGCCAGCAGTGAAAACAAGCGGGGGGGCCGTGAGACCCAGTACTTC,CASSENKRGGRETQYF
NA,TRBD1,TRBJ2-7,TRBV29-1,TGCAGCGTTGAGGTCAGGGGGAGCTCCTACGAGCAGTACTTC,CSVEVRGSSYEQYF
NA,TRBD1,TRBJ2-5,TRBV5-4,TGTGCCAGCAGGGCCTGGGGGACAGGACAAGAGACCCAGTACTTC,CASRAWGTGQETQYF
NA,NA,TRBJ1-4,TRBV6-5,TGTGCCAGCAGTACAGGGTCGTACGAAAAACTGTTTTTT,CASSTGSYEKLFF
NA,NA,TRBJ2-7,TRBV19,TGTGCCAGTAGTGCGCAGCAGTTGGACAGACCCTACGAGCAGTACTTC,CASSAQQLDRPYEQYF
NA,NA,TRBJ2-2,TRBV5-1,TGCGCCAGCAGCCATCCCACCCGGGACACCTACACCGGGGAGCTGTTTTTT,CASSHPTRDTYTGELFF